The 3 T cell receptor beta chains below were found in one sample sequenced in a study of cytomegalovirus exposure and HLA in healthy donors. Researchers ran the PCR with 60 Vbeta and 13 Jbeta primers. Here immunoSEQ multiplex PCR was the method, and the copy in TCRdb shows in-frame clones only, minus some. The specimen's table records about 200,000 clones. The sequencing input was PBMCs. Receptors originate from a girl aged 2 to 10 in good health and CMV-seropositive.

This chain connects TRBV7-9 to TRBJ2-7; the D gene could be TRBD1 or TRBD2 (6 bases each). Trimming shortened V by 5 bases and J by 3 bases, and 14 bases separated the two germline ends. Germline CDR1 is SEHNR and CDR2 is FQNEAQ (reference sequence). This CDR3 contains 14 residues. This CDR3 reads CASSLGGQGYEQYF. CDR3 sequence (DNA): TGTGCCAGCAGCCTAGGGGGGCAGGGCTACGAGCAGTACTTC.

The V gene is TRBV5-5, the J gene TRBJ2-3, with TRBD2 matching over 9 bases. The CDR3 has 16 residues. J was trimmed by 3 bases and V by 3 bases; bases with no gene match: 8. Germline-derived CDR1 and CDR2 are SGHKS and YYEKEE (reference sequence). The CDR3 DNA reads TGTGCCAGCAGCTCCTCTAGCGGGATAAAGACAGATACGCAGTATTTT. Residues: CASSSSSGIKTDTQYF.

The chain combines TRBV4-1 with TRBJ2-5; 8 nucleotides align to TRBD2. The J segment lost 2 bases and the V segment lost 0 bases, leaving 5 bases of the junction unmatched. CDR3 length: 16 amino acids. The V gene's germline CDR1 is MGHRA and CDR2 YSYEKL. The CDR3 reads CASSQDGLALQETQYF. The CDR3 region has the DNA TGCGCCAGCAGCCAAGACGGACTAGCCCTTCAAGAGACCCAGTACTTC.